A selection of T cell receptor beta chains follows, all from one sample in a study of blood T cell repertoires in COVID-19. The repertoire was sequenced with immunoSEQ multiplex PCR; TCRdb's copy has only in-frame clones and lacks some. This table has about 330,000 clones, roughly 85% appearing once. The sequencing sample was made of peripheral blood. The receptors here all came from a human donor in a cohort sampled during active COVID-19. Both conserved end residues are part of each CDR3. The D gene is left open where the match is weak.

j_gene	d_gene	v_gene	CDR3aa
TRBJ1-2	.	TRBV24-1	CATSDLGERYTF
TRBJ2-2	.	TRBV24-1	CATSDFVGELFF
TRBJ1-1	.	TRBV19	CASSIPPGNTEAFF
TRBJ1-3	.	TRBV4-1	CASSQDGGTGNTIYF
TRBJ2-5	.	TRBV2	CASSGGIAGRQETQYF
TRBJ1-5	.	TRBV2	CASSEEGNQPQHF
TRBJ1-2	.	TRBV24-1	CATRGQTYGYTF
TRBJ2-1	TRBD2	TRBV10-2	CASLGLAYNEQFF
TRBJ2-3	TRBD1	TRBV7-9	CASRPGTDTDTQYF
TRBJ2-1	TRBD2	TRBV7-2	CASSSGLAGGVEQFF
TRBJ1-4	.	TRBV11-2	CASSLSWPSNEKLFF
TRBJ2-6	.	TRBV27	CASSRLQGVGGANVLTF
TRBJ2-7	.	TRBV14	CASSQDQYEQYF
TRBJ2-3	TRBD2	TRBV6-4	CASSVRGESTDTQYF
TRBJ2-7	.	TRBV18	CASSPAGTYEQYF
TRBJ2-3	.	TRBV3-1/TRBV3-2	CASSPGADTQYF
TRBJ2-3	TRBD1	TRBV29-1	CSGGTGGSDTQYF
TRBJ2-7	.	TRBV5-1	CASSFSTGPGQDEQYF
TRBJ1-2	TRBD1	TRBV3-1/TRBV3-2	CASSQVLKGTGGGYTF
TRBJ1-1	.	TRBV30	CAWSLGDTEAFF
TRBJ2-2	.	TRBV27	CASTTGNTGELFF
TRBJ1-1	.	TRBV7-9	CASSLEVGHWNTEAFF
TRBJ1-2	.	TRBV2	CASSVRWGLGYTF
TRBJ2-3	TRBD2	TRBV4-1	CASSQLPFVGGGHREDTQYF
TRBJ2-3	TRBD1	TRBV3-1/TRBV3-2	CASSQRLQGVGADTQYF
TRBJ1-2	.	TRBV4-1	CASSPGTDNGYTF
TRBJ2-7	TRBD1	TRBV5-1	CASSLATGQTTGEQYF
TRBJ1-2	TRBD1	TRBV10-2	CASSQGEGGGYTF
TRBJ1-5	.	TRBV5-1	CASSPGQGWQPQHF
TRBJ1-3	.	TRBV5-1	CASSSDTGSGNTIYF
TRBJ2-5	TRBD1	TRBV5-6	CASSWAGQGMMETQYF
TRBJ2-3	.	TRBV12-5	CASGTLSGTDTQYF
TRBJ2-7	TRBD1	TRBV5-5	CASSLDRDRGYEQYF
TRBJ1-6	TRBD1	TRBV9	CASSLRGTGDSPLHF
TRBJ2-3	TRBD2	TRBV7-2	CASSYAPLAGGADTQYF
TRBJ2-1	.	TRBV12-3/TRBV12-4	CASAGSEQFF
TRBJ2-7	.	TRBV6-5	CASSDSGDYEQYF
TRBJ2-3	.	TRBV24-1	CATSPRTTTDTQYF
TRBJ2-2	.	TRBV11-3	CASSLDTTVKNTGELFF
TRBJ1-2	TRBD1	TRBV9	CASSVGTGFSGYGYTF
TRBJ1-3	.	TRBV30	CAWSSKGIVTNTIYF
TRBJ1-1	.	TRBV7-9	CASSRSGGSTEAFF
TRBJ1-1	TRBD1	TRBV19	CASSSGTGRSEAFF
TRBJ1-2	.	TRBV29-1	CSADERVGYTF
TRBJ1-2	.	TRBV18	CASSPQGSNYGYTF
TRBJ1-1	.	TRBV2	CASARTEGTEAFF
TRBJ2-3	TRBD2	TRBV18	CASSPRAGGTDTQYF
TRBJ1-1	.	TRBV27	CATQNHGSPVDTEAFF
TRBJ1-4	TRBD1	TRBV7-9	CASRPGGTNEKLFF
TRBJ1-2	.	TRBV6-1	CASSEALGRLVGYTF
TRBJ2-4	.	TRBV27	CASSALGVAKNIQYF
TRBJ2-2	TRBD1	TRBV6-6	CASSGDRAAGELFF
TRBJ1-2	.	TRBV19	CASSIMAEKNYGYTF
TRBJ1-2	.	TRBV20-1	CSAQQAYGYTF
TRBJ1-2	TRBD1	TRBV29-1	CSVKKDRRKGYTF
TRBJ1-5	TRBD1	TRBV6-5	CASSTGQGYQPQHF
TRBJ1-1	TRBD1	TRBV5-1	CASSLTGLNTEAFF
TRBJ2-1	.	TRBV14	CASTITGTSEQFF
TRBJ2-6	.	TRBV7-3	CASSFTLGQLEEGANVLTF